The clone carrying this T cell receptor (beta chain) occurred a few times. What it recognizes is unknown. These data belong to a study of T cell repertoires in cytomegalovirus infection. Study in general: Based on public TCR beta signatures, there were indications of CMV infection and of a matching HLA type. Study-wide points: The study found HLA-C-restricted CMV-specific TCR beta clonotypes dominating the ex vivo response. Summed frequency of shared TCR beta families picked out CMV carriers who also had the relevant HLA.

MiXCR was run by TCRdb on the reads, yielding one entry per CDR3 protein. The table shows 350,000 to 550,000 distinct CDR3 sequences, with under 40% occurring only once. The sequence was obtained from a human donor in good health (CMV status not recorded). Some clones in this sample may be carry-over from other donors' samples. Sequencing was performed on PBMCs.

The chain's CDR3 is CASSKTGTPRYEQYF. DNA of the CDR3: TGTGCCAGCAGCAAGACCGGGACACCGCGCTACGAGCAGTACTTC. The J gene is TRBJ2-7, the V gene TRBV7-8; TRBD1 is a possible D gene (6 bases). Germline V gene lookup returns CDR1 SGHVS and CDR2 FQNEAQ. The V end was cut by 5 bases, the J end by 3 bases, with 17 bases between. The CDR3 is made up of 15 amino acids. The variable domain in full, with the rest retrieved from reference TRBV7-8 and TRBJ2-7, is GAGVSQSPRYKVAKRGQDVALRCDPISGHVSLFWYQQALGQGPEFLTYFQNEAQLDKSGLPSDRFFAERPEGSVSTLKIQRTQQEDSAVYLCASSKTGTPRYEQYFGPGTRLTVT.